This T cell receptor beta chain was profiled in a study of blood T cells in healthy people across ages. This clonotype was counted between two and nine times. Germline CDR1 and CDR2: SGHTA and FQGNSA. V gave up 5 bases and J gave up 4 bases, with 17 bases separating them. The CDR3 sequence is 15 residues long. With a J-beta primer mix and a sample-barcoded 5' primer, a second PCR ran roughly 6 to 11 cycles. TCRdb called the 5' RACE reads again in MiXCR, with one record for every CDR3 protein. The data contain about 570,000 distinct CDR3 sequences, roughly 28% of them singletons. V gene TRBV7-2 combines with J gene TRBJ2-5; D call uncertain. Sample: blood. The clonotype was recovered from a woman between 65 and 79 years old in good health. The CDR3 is CASSPSLGGSETQYF. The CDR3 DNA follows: TGTGCCAGCAGCCCCTCGTTGGGTGGATCAGAGACCCAGTACTTC.